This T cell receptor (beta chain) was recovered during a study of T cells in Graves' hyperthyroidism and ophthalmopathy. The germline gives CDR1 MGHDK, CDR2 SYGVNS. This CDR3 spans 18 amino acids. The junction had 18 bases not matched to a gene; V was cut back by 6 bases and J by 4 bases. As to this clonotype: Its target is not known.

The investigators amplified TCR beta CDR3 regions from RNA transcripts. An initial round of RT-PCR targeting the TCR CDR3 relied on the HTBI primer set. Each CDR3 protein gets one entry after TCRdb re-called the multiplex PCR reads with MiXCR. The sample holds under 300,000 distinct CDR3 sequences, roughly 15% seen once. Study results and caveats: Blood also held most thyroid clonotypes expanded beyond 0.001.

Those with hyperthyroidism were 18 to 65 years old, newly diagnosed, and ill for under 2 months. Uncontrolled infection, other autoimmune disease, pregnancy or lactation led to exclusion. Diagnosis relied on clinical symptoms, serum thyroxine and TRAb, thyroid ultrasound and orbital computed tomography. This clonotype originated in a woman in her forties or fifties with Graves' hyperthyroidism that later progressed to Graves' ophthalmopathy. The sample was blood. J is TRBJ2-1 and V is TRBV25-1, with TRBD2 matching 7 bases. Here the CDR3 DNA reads TGTGCCAGCAGCGGACTAGTGGGAGGGGAGGGAAAATACAATGAGCAGTTCTTC. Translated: CASSGLVGGEGKYNEQFF. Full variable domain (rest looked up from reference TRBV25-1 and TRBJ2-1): EADIYQTPRYLVIGTGKKITLECSQTMGHDKMYWYQQDPGMELHLIHYSYGVNSTEKGDLSSESTVSRIRTEHFPLTLESARPSHTSQYLCASSGLVGGEGKYNEQFFGPGTRLTVL.